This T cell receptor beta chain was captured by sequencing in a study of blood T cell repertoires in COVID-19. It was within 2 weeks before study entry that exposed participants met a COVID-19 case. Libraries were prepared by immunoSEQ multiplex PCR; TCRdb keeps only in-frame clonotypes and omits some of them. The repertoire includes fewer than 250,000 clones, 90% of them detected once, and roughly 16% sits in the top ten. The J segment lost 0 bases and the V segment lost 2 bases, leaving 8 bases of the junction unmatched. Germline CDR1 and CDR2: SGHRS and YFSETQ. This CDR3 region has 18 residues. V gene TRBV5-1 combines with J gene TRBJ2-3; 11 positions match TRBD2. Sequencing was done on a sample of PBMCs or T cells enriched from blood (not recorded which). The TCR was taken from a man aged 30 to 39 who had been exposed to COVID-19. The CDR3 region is CASSFFLSGGASTDTQYF. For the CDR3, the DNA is TGCGCCAGCAGCTTTTTCCTTAGCGGGGGGGCTAGCACAGATACGCAGTATTTT.